The present T cell receptor beta chain was sequenced within a study of T-cell reconstitution after alpha-beta-depleted transplantation in children. This CDR3 comprises 18 residues. The germline V gene has CDR1 MNHEY and CDR2 SVGAGI. Trimming removed 2 bases at V and 0 bases at J, with 16 bases between. During its preparation, the TCRbeta library received unique molecular identifiers. MiXCR, run by TCRdb on the PCR reads, gives a single entry per CDR3 protein. Found here are about 210,000 distinct CDR3 sequences, approximately 17% of them singletons; the top ten hold 43%. The sequence came from a male patient aged 2-10 years who had a stem cell transplant for acute lymphoblastic leukemia, so the T cells may come from the graft donor. The genes are TRBV6-5 and TRBJ2-2; D may correspond to TRBD1 or TRBD2 (7 bases each). Sequencing used PBMCs, mostly from graft donor cells, obtained 360 days after TCRalphabeta/CD19-depleted stem cell transplant. CDR3 amino acids: CASSYAGGDSANTGELFF. In nucleotides, the CDR3 is TGTGCCAGCAGTTACGCAGGGGGGGACAGCGCGAACACCGGGGAGCTGTTTTTT.